This T cell receptor (beta chain) derives from a study of Ad26.COV2.S vaccination and SARS-CoV-2 variants (dated by TCRdb to 2020 to 2022). Notes on the research overall: The specificity and breadth of SARS-CoV-2-reactive T cell receptors after Ad26.COV2.S vaccination were assessed by TCRbeta repertoire sequencing. A total of 32 samples were included in the TCR-sequenced set, comprising around 20 Ad26.COV2.S vaccine recipients, 5 placebo recipients and 8 SARS-CoV-2 convalescent individuals.

TCRbeta CDR3 regions were sequenced with the immunoSEQ Assay. After extraction, genomic DNA underwent amplification by bias-controlled multiplex PCR, followed by high-throughput sequencing. For the original study's pipeline: To quantify the absolute abundance of every unique TCRbeta CDR3 region, sequences were collapsed and filtered. T cell fraction was estimated by normalizing TCRbeta template counts to usable DNA, which was measured by amplifying reference genes present in all nucleated cells. Repertoire TCRs were annotated as SARS-CoV-2-specific by exact matching of V gene, CDR3 amino acid sequence and J gene to a known reactive TCR set. MIRA supplied the reference SARS-CoV-2 TCR set, which was filtered for enrichment in COVID-19-positive ImmuneCODE repertoires so that public or cross-reactive TCRs were removed. Using the MIRA antigens, annotated TCRs were further analysed by specific ORF or by position within an ORF. Depth was the summed frequency of annotated unique rearrangements, while breadth was defined as annotated unique rearrangements over total unique productive rearrangements. TCR breadth was compared between groups using two-sided Wilcoxon rank-sum tests. In TCRdb, the immuneACCESS table is reduced to in-frame sequences with V and J assigned. These tables do not hold every clone; where another copy was compared, an unresolved V gene accounts for under half, and the others remain unexplained. V and J calls and clone size come straight from that table; D and trimming were deduced from the DNA. Counted in this sample were 300,000 to 400,000 clones; 92% of them appeared once. The ten largest clones add up to about 3.9% of the sample.

Explained via the paper, the time point label denotes: individuals recovered from natural SARS-CoV-2 infection. The investigation overall reported the following: It was noted by the authors that total T cell responses may have been underestimated by the TCR breadth and depth analyses. After vaccination, substantial breadth of spike-specific CD8+ and CD4+ T cell responses was reported. Higher spike-specific TCR breadth was observed in Ad26.COV2.S recipients than in placebo recipients (P = 0.0014). Vaccine and placebo recipients had similar non-spike TCR breadth, a finding consistent with the vaccine containing only spike.

Notes on this clone: There is no known antigen for this receptor. Base qualities are not provided; no much larger clone lies one nucleotide away.

As encoded in the germline V gene (reference sequence), CDR1 is LNHNV while CDR2 is YYDKDF. Cut back by 0 bases and 7 bases, the V and J ends lie 7 bases apart. There are 13 amino acids in the CDR3, from cysteine to phenylalanine inclusive. Kept here is only the CDR3 DNA, which spans 39 bases and is read in frame from base 1. This receptor was identified in a human donor who had recovered from COVID-19. Sample: peripheral blood, taken after recovery from COVID-19. The receptor chain draws on TRBV15 and TRBJ1-5; the D gene is unclear. CDR3 protein: CATSREGLQPQHF. The nucleotides read TGTGCCACCAGCAGAGAGGGGTTGCAGCCCCAGCATTTT.